The 12 T cell receptor beta chains listed next were all sequenced from one sample in a study of T cell repertoires in cytomegalovirus infection. TCRdb ran MiXCR on the reads and lists one entry per CDR3 protein. The table shows more than 350,000 distinct CDR3 sequences, with roughly 31% occurring only once. The sequencing input was PBMCs. The receptors stem from a human donor in good health (CMV status not recorded). Some clones in this sample may be carry-over from other donors' samples.

This clonotype was detected many times. This chain connects TRBV7-9 to TRBJ2-6; D not resolved. V was shortened by 5 bases and J by 2 bases, with 7 bases between the two germline ends. The germline V gene has CDR1 SEHNR and CDR2 FQNEAQ (reference sequence). The CDR3 consists of 14 residues. CDR3 bases: TGTGCCAGCAGCCCGAAGACTGGGGCCAACGTCCTGACTTTC. This sequence encodes CASSPKTGANVLTF.

This clonotype has a count of ten or more. J is TRBJ2-3 and V is TRBV7-2, with 8 bases that match TRBD2. This CDR3 has 14 amino acids. Germline loops: CDR1 SGHTA, CDR2 FQGNSA. V gave up 3 bases and J gave up 1 base; unmatched junction bases: 0. The CDR3: CASSFSGGTDTQYF. DNA for the CDR3: TGTGCCAGCAGCTTTAGCGGGGGCACAGATACGCAGTATTTT.

This clonotype was found many times. The V and J genes are TRBV7-2 and TRBJ2-1, with 12 bases that match TRBD2. CDR1 SGHTA and CDR2 FQGNSA come from the germline V gene. J lost 6 bases, V lost 4 bases, and 7 bases had no gene match. There are 16 residues in the CDR3. The chain's CDR3 is CASSSLAGGLVNEQFF. The CDR3 nucleotides are TGTGCCAGCAGCTCCCTAGCGGGGGGGCTGGTCAATGAGCAGTTCTTC. Full variable domain (outside the CDR3, taken from reference TRBV7-2 and TRBJ2-1): GAGVSQSPSNKVTEKGKDVELRCDPISGHTALYWYRQSLGQGLEFLIYFQGNSAPDKSGLPSDRFSAERTGGSVSTLTIQRTQQEDSAVYLCASSSLAGGLVNEQFFGPGTRLTVL.

The chain employs TRBV11-3 and TRBJ2-1, with D possibly TRBD1 on 6 matching bases. The CDR3 extends over 15 amino acids. CDR1 and CDR2 (germline): SGHNT, YENEEA. Between the trimmed V and J ends, which lost 3 bases and 3 bases, there was a span of 12 bases. The CDR3 sequence is CASSFNRVSYNEQFF. In DNA, the CDR3 is TGTGCCAGCAGCTTCAACAGGGTTAGCTACAATGAGCAGTTCTTC.

This clonotype was detected many times. CDR3 coding DNA: TGTGCCAGCAGCTTTAGAACAGGGGAGTATAGCAATCAGCCCCAGCATTTT. Translation: CASSFRTGEYSNQPQHF. The chain links TRBV7-8 to TRBJ1-5; 7 nucleotides line up with TRBD1. Germline CDR1 SGHVS, CDR2 FQNEAQ. The CDR3 sequence is 17 residues long. V lost 3 bases and J lost 0; bases outside the gene matches: 8.

Concerning this clonotype itself: Since no conserved phenylalanine or tryptophan closes the CDR3, a read error is the likely cause. CDR3 sequence: CASSDRGGETQYL. CDR3 coding DNA: TGCGCCAGCAGTGACCGGGGTGGTGAGACCCAGTACTTA. The genes are TRBV10-2 and TRBJ2-5; D may be TRBD2 (5 bases). The CDR3 is 13 amino acids. Germline CDR1 and CDR2: WSHSY and SAAADI. The V end was cut by 3 bases, the J end by 5 bases, with 10 bases between.

The chain has TRBV19 and TRBJ2-1; 12 bases line up with TRBD2. CDR1 and CDR2 from the germline V gene are LNHDA and SQIVND (reference sequence). With 2 bases clipped from V and 5 bases from J, the junction kept 10 bases outside the gene matches. The CDR3 covers 18 residues. DNA of the CDR3: TGTGCCAGTAGTATATGGCTAGCGGGGGGGCAGTCCAACAATGAGCAGTTCTTC. Translation gives CASSIWLAGGQSNNEQFF.

J is TRBJ2-2 and V is TRBV6-1, with 7 bases aligning to TRBD1. The CDR3 spans 15 residues. Germline CDR1 MNHNS, CDR2 SASEGT. The J segment lost 7 bases and the V segment lost 6 bases, leaving 11 bases of the junction unmatched. The CDR3 here is CASSPGTAGSGELFF. In nucleotides, the CDR3 is TGTGCCAGCAGCCCCGGGACAGCCGGCAGCGGGGAGCTGTTTTTT.

This clonotype showed up just a few times. This sequence joins TRBV12-3 or TRBV12-4 and TRBJ2-6; D is perhaps TRBD1 (6 bases). V was pared by 7 bases and J by 4 bases, with 8 bases between. CDR3 length: 13 residues. The CDR3 DNA follows: TGTGCCAGCATCCAGGGGGGGGCCAACGTCCTGACTTTC. This encodes CASIQGGANVLTF.

CDR3 sequence (DNA): TGTGCCAGCAGGTGGGGACAGGGCGACTACGAGCAGTACTTC. Translating gives CASRWGQGDYEQYF. The rearrangement links TRBV6-2 or TRBV6-3 to TRBJ2-7; TRBD1 aligns across 9 bases. V shed 6 bases and J 3 bases; nucleotides not matched to a gene: 6. Germline assignment: CDR1 MNHEY and CDR2 SVGEGT. The CDR3 runs to 14 residues.

The table lists this clonotype with many counts. The chain recombines TRBV7-8 with TRBJ2-2; D may be TRBD1 (6 bases). The CDR3 sequence is 16 residues long. The germline V gene encodes CDR1 SGHVS and CDR2 FQNEAQ. The ends were cut back, 5 bases at V and 7 bases at J, with 20 bases in the middle. Here the CDR3 reads CASSPRPGVQVGELFF. The CDR3 DNA reads TGTGCCAGCAGCCCTCGCCCAGGGGTACAGGTCGGGGAGCTGTTTTTT. Combining the CDR3 with reference TRBV7-8 and TRBJ2-2 gives the whole variable domain GAGVSQSPRYKVAKRGQDVALRCDPISGHVSLFWYQQALGQGPEFLTYFQNEAQLDKSGLPSDRFFAERPEGSVSTLKIQRTQQEDSAVYLCASSPRPGVQVGELFFGEGSRLTVL.

The gene calls are TRBV20-1 and TRBJ2-7, with D perhaps TRBD2 (6 bases). The length of the CDR3 is 13 residues. V lost 1 base and J lost 5, with 12 bases in between. Germline assignment: CDR1 DFQATT and CDR2 SNEGSKA (reference sequence). CDR3 bases: TGCAGTGCTAGAGGTCGGGGGATGAACGAGCAGTACTTC. Translated, it gives CSARGRGMNEQYF.